One sample yielded the 30 T cell receptor beta chains listed below, sequenced in a study of cytomegalovirus exposure and HLA in healthy donors. The PCR made use of 60 Vbeta and 13 Jbeta primers. Here immunoSEQ multiplex PCR was the method, and the copy in TCRdb shows in-frame clones only, minus some. The sample lists more than 85,000 clones; more than 75% were seen once. Sequencing input: PBMCs. These receptors all come from a woman between 45 and 60 years old in good health and CMV-seropositive.

The chain links TRBV7-9 to TRBJ2-5; a possible D gene is TRBD1 (6 bases). The assigned J gene may be wrong: the sequence end matches TRBJ2-7 better. Germline CDR1 SEHNR, CDR2 FQNEAQ (reference sequence). There are 15 residues in the CDR3. DNA of the CDR3: TGTGCCAGCAGCTTAGGCCCAACACAGGGCTACGAGCAGTACTTC. Its protein product is CASSLGPTQGYEQYF.

The gene calls are TRBV5-4 and TRBJ2-5; 14 nucleotides agree with TRBD2. In germline, CDR1 is SGHNT, CDR2 YYREEE (reference sequence). CDR3 length: 16 residues. J was trimmed by 5 bases and V by 5 bases; bases with no gene match: 8. CDR3 in DNA: TGTGCCAGCAGTTCACCGACTAGCGGGGGGGACGAGACCCAGTACTTC. As protein: CASSSPTSGGDETQYF. Full variable domain (rest looked up from reference TRBV5-4 and TRBJ2-5): ETGVTQSPTHLIKTRGQQVTLRCSSQSGHNTVSWYQQALGQGPQFIFQYYREEENGRGNFPPRFSGLQFPNYSSELNVNALELDDSALYLCASSSPTSGGDETQYFGPGTRLLVL.

V is TRBV5-6 and J is TRBJ2-1, with 11 bases that match TRBD2. V dropped 4 bases and J dropped 4; count of bases not matched to a gene: 1. This CDR3 contains 14 residues. From germline, CDR1 is SGHDT and CDR2 YYEEEE. The CDR3 reads CASSGTSGYNEQFF. Here the CDR3 DNA reads TGTGCCAGCAGCGGGACTAGCGGATACAATGAGCAGTTCTTC.

This chain joins TRBV7-3 and TRBJ2-7; possible D gene TRBD2, 7 bases. The CDR3 consists of 15 residues. Per the germline V gene, CDR1 is SGHTA and CDR2 is FQGTGA. Trimming took 6 bases from V and 2 from J, leaving 17 bases between them. CDR3 sequence: CASSPGAGAPYEQYF. As DNA, the CDR3 is TGTGCCAGCAGTCCCGGGGCGGGGGCACCCTACGAGCAGTACTTC.

This clone has a single count. The gene calls are TRBV9 and TRBJ2-7; D is possibly TRBD1 (6 bases). The CDR3 is 14 residues long. The V end lost 0 bases, the J end lost 4 bases, and 11 bases lay between the germline ends. Germline loops: CDR1 SGDLS, CDR2 YYNGEE. CDR3 bases: TGTGCCAGCAGCGTAGGGCCAGGGGTTTACGAGCAGTACTTC. Its translation is CASSVGPGVYEQYF.

This clone was found a few times. The chain joins TRBV2 to TRBJ1-4, with D possibly matching TRBD1 (5 bases). Trimming removed 8 bases from V and 8 bases from J, with 15 bases in between. The CDR3 consists of 13 residues. Germline V gene lookup returns CDR1 SNHLY and CDR2 FYNNEI. The CDR3 nucleotides are TGTGCCAGCTGGGGACTTTTACCGGAAAAACTGTTTTTT. This translates into CASWGLLPEKLFF.

The chain employs TRBV5-1 and TRBJ2-7; D is possibly TRBD1 (6 bases). The V and J ends lost 4 bases and 6 bases respectively, with 20 bases between them. The CDR3 loop spans 15 amino acids. The germline V gene has CDR1 SGHRS and CDR2 YFSETQ. CDR3 DNA sequence: TGCGCCAGCAGCCGCGACATAGGGGGTTATCCCGAGCAGTACTTC. Translated: CASSRDIGGYPEQYF.

V usage is TRBV7-3 and J usage is TRBJ1-2; unclear D gene. This CDR3 comprises 15 residues. Deletions cut 1 base from V and 6 bases from J, with 15 bases between. Germline assignment: CDR1 SGHTA and CDR2 FQGTGA. The CDR3 loop reads CASSLNPGRADGYTF. CDR3 nucleotides: TGTGCCAGCAGCTTAAACCCCGGGAGGGCCGATGGCTACACCTTC.

The V gene is TRBV5-1, the J gene TRBJ2-7; unclear D gene. From germline, CDR1 is SGHRS and CDR2 YFSETQ. The CDR3 runs to 15 residues. Trimming took off 0 bases at V and 2 bases at J, with 12 bases between the two ends. CDR3 sequence (DNA): TGCGCCAGCAGCTTGGAGACCCGGCGGCCCTACGAGCAGTACTTC. Translating gives CASSLETRRPYEQYF. Drawing the rest from reference TRBV5-1 and TRBJ2-7, the complete variable domain is KAGVTQTPRYLIKTRGQQVTLSCSPISGHRSVSWYQQTPGQGLQFLFEYFSETQRNKGNFPGRFSGRQFSNSRSEMNVSTLELGDSALYLCASSLETRRPYEQYFGPGTRLTVT.

This clone occurred a few times. The V call is TRBV7-9, the J call TRBJ1-6; perhaps TRBD1 as D (5 bases). Looked up from germline, CDR1 is SEHNR and CDR2 is FQNEAQ (reference sequence). Trimming pared 5 bases from V and 0 bases from J, leaving 17 bases between. This CDR3 has 18 residues. The CDR3 DNA is TGTGCCAGCAGCCCAAAGGGGCCTCCGAGCTCCTATAATTCACCCCTCCACTTT. This encodes CASSPKGPPSSYNSPLHF. The full variable domain, completed using reference TRBV7-9 and TRBJ1-6, is DTGVSQNPRHKITKRGQNVTFRCDPISEHNRLYWYRQTLGQGPEFLTYFQNEAQLEKSRLLSDRFSAERPKGSFSTLEIQRTEQGDSAMYLCASSPKGPPSSYNSPLHFGNGTRLTVT.

This clone has only a few counts. The genes are TRBV9 and TRBJ1-3, with 9 bases matching TRBD1. J gave up 3 bases and V 3 bases, and 7 bases lay outside the gene matches. Germline V gene data show CDR1 as SGDLS and CDR2 as YYNGEE. This CDR3 spans 16 amino acids. CDR3 DNA: TGTGCCAGCAGCGGTCTTCCGGGACAGGGTGGAAACACCATATATTTT. Translation: CASSGLPGQGGNTIYF.

This clone was seen a handful of times. The chain couples TRBV5-6 to TRBJ2-1; D is unclear. The CDR3 consists of 13 residues. Germline V CDR1 and CDR2: SGHDT, YYEEEE. Trimming shortened V by 7 bases and J by 0 bases, and 8 bases separated the two germline ends. The CDR3 region is CASSPSSYNEQFF. The CDR3 DNA sequence: TGTGCCAGCTCTCCTAGCTCCTACAATGAGCAGTTCTTC.

The chain employs TRBV14 and TRBJ2-1; 7 positions agree with TRBD2. CDR3 length: 12 residues. Germline CDR1 SGHDN, CDR2 FVKESK. Trimming at V came to 4 bases and at J to 7 bases, leaving 1 base not matched to a gene. CDR3 in amino acids: CASSLLANEQFF. The CDR3 DNA follows: TGTGCCAGCAGCCTACTAGCGAATGAGCAGTTCTTC.

This clone was detected a few times. This chain uses TRBV27 with TRBJ1-2, with a weak D call TRBD1 (6 bases). From germline, CDR1 is MNHEY and CDR2 SMNVEV (reference sequence). The ends were cut back, 4 bases at V and 6 bases at J, with 12 bases in the middle. CDR3 length equals 13 residues. This chain's CDR3 is CASSSNQGNGYTF. CDR3 nucleotides: TGTGCCAGCAGTTCCAATCAGGGGAATGGCTACACCTTC.

This chain connects TRBV15 to TRBJ1-2; D gene ambiguous. This CDR3 spans 14 amino acids. Germline CDR1 and CDR2: LNHNV and YYDKDF (reference sequence). V was cut by 0 bases and J by 3 bases, with 8 bases left in between. The CDR3 DNA sequence: TGTGCCACCAGCAGAGAGGGCGGGGACTATGGCTACACCTTC. Its translation: CATSREGGDYGYTF.

The J gene is TRBJ2-1, the V gene TRBV7-9; TRBD2 matches 11 bases. The germline CDR1 and CDR2 sequences are SEHNR and FQNEAQ (reference sequence). V trimming: 4 bases; J trimming: 3 bases; junction bases outside the gene matches: 8. The CDR3 spans 17 residues. The CDR3 spells CASSSGPGLAVYNEQFF. CDR3 nucleotide sequence: TGTGCCAGCAGCTCCGGACCGGGACTAGCGGTCTACAATGAGCAGTTCTTC.

The chain has TRBV30 and TRBJ1-6; 8 bases align to TRBD1. J lost 5 bases, V lost 2 bases, and 5 bases had no gene match. Per the germline V gene, CDR1 is GTSNPN and CDR2 is SVGIG (reference sequence). The CDR3 spans 15 residues. The CDR3 DNA reads as TGTGCCTGGAGTTTCCGGGACAGGAATAATTCACCCCTCCACTTT. It translates to CAWSFRDRNNSPLHF. Supplemented by reference TRBV30 and TRBJ1-6, the full variable domain reads SQTIHQWPATLVQPVGSPLSLECTVEGTSNPNLYWYRQAAGRGLQLLFYSVGIGQISSEVPQNLSASRPQDRQFILSSKKLLLSDSGFYLCAWSFRDRNNSPLHFGNGTRLTVT.

The rearrangement links TRBV29-1 to TRBJ1-2; a weak D match, TRBD1 (5 bases). The V gene's germline CDR1 is SQVTM and CDR2 ANQGSEA. V lost 3 bases, J lost 0 bases, and 8 bases lay in between. The CDR3 has 13 amino acids. CDR3 in DNA: TGCAGCGTTGATCGGGGGGCTAACTATGGCTACACCTTC. This translates into CSVDRGANYGYTF.

In its sample, this clone was seen a few times. The V gene is TRBV2, the J gene TRBJ2-1; 10 nucleotides align to TRBD2. V was clipped by 3 bases and J by 5 bases; unmatched bases: 13. The CDR3 extends over 18 amino acids. CDR1 and CDR2 from the germline V gene are SNHLY and FYNNEI. In DNA, the CDR3 is TGTGCCAGCAGTGACTTCAGGGCTAGCGGGAGTCCCCACAATGAGCAGTTCTTC. Translated, it gives CASSDFRASGSPHNEQFF.

This chain joins TRBV5-5 and TRBJ2-5; unclear D gene. TRBJ2-7 explains the end of the DNA better; the J call may be wrong. Germline CDR1 SGHKS, CDR2 YYEKEE (reference sequence). The length of the CDR3 is 15 residues. The CDR3 loop is CASRLAPINSYEQYF. CDR3 DNA sequence: TGTGCCAGCAGACTTGCCCCTATCAACTCCTACGAGCAGTACTTC.

This clone was observed once. V and J are TRBV9 and TRBJ2-7, with TRBD2 as a possible D gene (7 bases). CDR1 and CDR2 (germline): SGDLS, YYNGEE. The ends were cut back, 4 bases at V and 3 bases at J, with 20 bases in the middle. The CDR3 is 16 residues long. CDR3 DNA sequence: TGTGCCAGCAGCCCCGAGCAGCGGGACATATTCTACGAGCAGTACTTC. It yields the protein CASSPEQRDIFYEQYF.

Concerning this clone: The germline gene is not matched at one end of the junction; a read error may be the cause. This chain links TRBV7-9 with TRBJ1-5; tentatively, D is TRBD1 (5 bases). The CDR3 length is 14 residues. Per germline, CDR1 SEHNR and CDR2 FQNEAQ (reference sequence). In DNA form, the CDR3 reads TGTTCCAGCAACCTTGGGGGGATCAATCAGCCCCAGCATTTT. Protein sequence: CSSNLGGINQPQHF. The full variable domain, in which reference TRBV7-9 and TRBJ1-5 provide the parts outside the CDR3, is DTGVSQNPRHKITKRGQNVTFRCDPISEHNRLYWYRQTLGQGPEFLTYFQNEAQLEKSRLLSDRFSAERPKGSFSTLEIQRTEQGDSAMYLCSSNLGGINQPQHFGDGTRLSIL.

The gene calls are TRBV19 and TRBJ2-2, with 12 bases lining up with TRBD2. Trimming removed 5 bases from V and 5 bases from J; junction bases left unmatched: 6. This CDR3 is 16 amino acids long. From germline, CDR1 is LNHDA and CDR2 SQIVND (reference sequence). The CDR3 DNA reads as TGTGCCAGTAGTTCTAGGGGGACTAGCGGGACCGGGGAGCTGTTTTTT. Its translation is CASSSRGTSGTGELFF.

This clone was observed a few times. V gene TRBV7-9 combines with J gene TRBJ2-7; D uncertain. Per germline, CDR1 SEHNR and CDR2 FQNEAQ (reference sequence). The CDR3 is made up of 13 amino acids. V was pared by 4 bases and J by 0 bases, with 7 bases between. The CDR3 region has the DNA TGTGCCAGCAGCTCAACGGGCTCCTACGAGCAGTACTTC. Translation: CASSSTGSYEQYF.

The J gene is TRBJ2-3, the V gene TRBV19; 11 nucleotides agree with TRBD2. The V gene's germline CDR1 is LNHDA and CDR2 SQIVND (reference sequence). The CDR3 length is 17 residues. V lost 3 bases to trimming and J lost 2 bases; unmatched junction nucleotides: 7. CDR3 sequence reads: CASSILLAGGVTDTQYF. CDR3 bases: TGTGCCAGTAGTATCCTTTTAGCGGGAGGGGTCACAGATACGCAGTATTTT.

The CDR3 nucleotides are TGTGCCAGTAGTGCCGACCAGGGGGGCAGAGCTGGCTACACCTTC. Amino acids: CASSADQGGRAGYTF. This chain uses TRBV19 with TRBJ1-2; 7 bases align to TRBD1. CDR3 size: 15 residues. Germline-derived CDR1 and CDR2 are LNHDA and SQIVND (reference sequence). The V segment lost 5 bases and the J segment 7 bases; nucleotides outside the gene matches: 13.

The chain links TRBV6-5 to TRBJ2-7; no reliable D call. CDR1 and CDR2 (germline): MNHEY, SVGAGI. The CDR3 is 12 amino acids. V lost 5 bases and J lost 0, with 5 bases in between. The chain's CDR3 is CASSPLSYEQYF. In DNA form, the CDR3 reads TGTGCCAGCAGTCCCCTCTCCTACGAGCAGTACTTC.

The chain joins TRBV6-5 to TRBJ2-7; D call uncertain. This CDR3 spans 11 amino acids. Germline assignment: CDR1 MNHEY and CDR2 SVGAGI. Trimming took 5 bases from V and 3 from J, leaving 5 bases between them. CDR3 DNA sequence: TGTGCCAGCAGTGACAACTACGAGCAGTACTTC. This translates into CASSDNYEQYF.

The chain recombines TRBV7-8 with TRBJ2-1; 11 nucleotides match TRBD2. In germline, CDR1 is SGHVS, CDR2 FQNEAQ. This CDR3 has 17 amino acids. The V and J ends lost 5 bases and 5 bases, in that order; junction bases with no gene match: 11. CDR3 sequence: CASSPGVAGGINNEQFF. CDR3 DNA sequence: TGTGCCAGCAGCCCCGGAGTAGCGGGAGGGATTAACAATGAGCAGTTCTTC.

V gene TRBV30 combines with J gene TRBJ1-5; D may be TRBD1 (5 bases). Trimming took 3 bases from V and 7 from J, leaving 22 bases between them. Germline-derived CDR1 and CDR2 are GTSNPN and SVGIG (reference sequence). The CDR3 loop spans 16 amino acids. CDR3 coding DNA: TGTGCCTGGAGCCGAATGGCGGGGGACGTCTTCCAGCCCCAGCATTTT. Amino acid sequence: CAWSRMAGDVFQPQHF.